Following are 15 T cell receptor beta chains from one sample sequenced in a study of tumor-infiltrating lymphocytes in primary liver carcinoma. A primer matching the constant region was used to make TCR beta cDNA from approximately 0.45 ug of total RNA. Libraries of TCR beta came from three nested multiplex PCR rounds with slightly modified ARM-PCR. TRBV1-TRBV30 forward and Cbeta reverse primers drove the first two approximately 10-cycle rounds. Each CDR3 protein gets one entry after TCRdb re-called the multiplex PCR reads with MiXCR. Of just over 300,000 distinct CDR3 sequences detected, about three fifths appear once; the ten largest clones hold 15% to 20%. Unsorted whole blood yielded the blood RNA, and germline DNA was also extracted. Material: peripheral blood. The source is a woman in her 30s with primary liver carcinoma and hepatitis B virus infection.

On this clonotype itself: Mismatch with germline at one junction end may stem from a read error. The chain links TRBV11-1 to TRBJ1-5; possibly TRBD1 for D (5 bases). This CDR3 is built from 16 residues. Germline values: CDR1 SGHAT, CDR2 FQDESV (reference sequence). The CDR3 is CASRPRWFRGAKPQPF. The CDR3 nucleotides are TGTGCCAGCCGCCCCCGGTGGTTCCGGGGCGCGAAGCCCCAGCCTTTT.

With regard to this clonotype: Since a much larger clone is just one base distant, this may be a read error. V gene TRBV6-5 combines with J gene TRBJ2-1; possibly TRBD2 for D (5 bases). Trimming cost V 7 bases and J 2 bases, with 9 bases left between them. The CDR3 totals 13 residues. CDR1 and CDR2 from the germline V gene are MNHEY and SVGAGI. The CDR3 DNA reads TGTGCCAGCAAAGACTATCCCTACAATGAGCAGTTCTTC. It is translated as CASKDYPYNEQFF.

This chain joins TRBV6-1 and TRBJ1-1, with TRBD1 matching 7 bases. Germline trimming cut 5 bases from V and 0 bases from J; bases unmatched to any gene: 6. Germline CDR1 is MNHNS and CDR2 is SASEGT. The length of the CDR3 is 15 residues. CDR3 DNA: TGTGCCAGCAGTAGAAGACAGGGAATGAACACTGAAGCTTTCTTT. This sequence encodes CASSRRQGMNTEAFF.

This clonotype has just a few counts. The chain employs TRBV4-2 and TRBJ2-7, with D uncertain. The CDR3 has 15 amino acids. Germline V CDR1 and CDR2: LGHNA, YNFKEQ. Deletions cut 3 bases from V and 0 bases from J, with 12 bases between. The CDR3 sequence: CASSQGKGSSYEQYF. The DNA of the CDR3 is TGTGCCAGCAGCCAGGGGAAAGGTAGCTCCTACGAGCAGTACTTC.

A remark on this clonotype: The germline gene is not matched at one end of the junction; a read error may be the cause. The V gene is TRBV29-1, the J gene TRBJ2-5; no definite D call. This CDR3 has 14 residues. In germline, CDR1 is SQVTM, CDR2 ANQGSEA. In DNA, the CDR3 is TGCAGCGGCCAGCTACGTGGGTACCAAGAGACCCGGTACTTC. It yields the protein CSGQLRGYQETRYF.

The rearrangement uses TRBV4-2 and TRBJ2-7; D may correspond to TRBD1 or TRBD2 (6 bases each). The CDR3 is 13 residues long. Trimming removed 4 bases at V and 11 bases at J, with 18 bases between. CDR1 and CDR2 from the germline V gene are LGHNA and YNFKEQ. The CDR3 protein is CASSPEGRDKEYF. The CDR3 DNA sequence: TGTGCCAGCAGCCCGGAGGGCCGGGACAAGGAGTACTTC.

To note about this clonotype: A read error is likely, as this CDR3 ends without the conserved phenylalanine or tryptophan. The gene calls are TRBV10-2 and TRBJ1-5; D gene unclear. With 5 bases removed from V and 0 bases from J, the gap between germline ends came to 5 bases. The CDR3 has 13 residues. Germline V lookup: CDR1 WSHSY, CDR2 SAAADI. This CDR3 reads CASSLYSNQPQHL. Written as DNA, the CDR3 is TGCGCCAGCAGTCTATATAGCAATCAGCCCCAGCATCTT.

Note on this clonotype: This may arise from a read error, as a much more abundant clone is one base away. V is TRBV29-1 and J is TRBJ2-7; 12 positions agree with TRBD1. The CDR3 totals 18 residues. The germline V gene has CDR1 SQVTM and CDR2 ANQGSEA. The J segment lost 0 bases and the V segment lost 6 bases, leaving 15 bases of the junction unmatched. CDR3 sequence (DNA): TGCAGCGTCGCCAACCGGGACAGGGGGCCCGAGGGCTCCTACGAGCAGTACTTC. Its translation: CSVANRDRGPEGSYEQYF.

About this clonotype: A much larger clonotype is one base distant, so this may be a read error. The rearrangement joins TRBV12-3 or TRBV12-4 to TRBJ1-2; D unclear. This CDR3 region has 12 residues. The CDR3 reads CASSLQDYGNTF. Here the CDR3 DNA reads TGTGCCAGCAGTTTACAGGACTATGGCAACACCTTC.

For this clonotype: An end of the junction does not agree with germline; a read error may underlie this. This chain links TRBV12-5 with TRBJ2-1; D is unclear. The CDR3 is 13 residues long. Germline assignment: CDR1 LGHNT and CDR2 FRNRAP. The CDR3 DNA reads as TGTGCTAATGGTTTAGGGTCCGGGAATGAGCAGTTCTTC. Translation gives CANGLGSGNEQFF.

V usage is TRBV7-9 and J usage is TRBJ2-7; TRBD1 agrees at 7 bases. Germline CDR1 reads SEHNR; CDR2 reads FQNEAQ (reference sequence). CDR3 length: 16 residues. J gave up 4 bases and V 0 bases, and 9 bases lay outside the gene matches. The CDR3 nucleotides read TGTGCCAGCAGCTTAGCGACAGGGTCAAGGAATTACGAGCAGTACTTC. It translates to CASSLATGSRNYEQYF.

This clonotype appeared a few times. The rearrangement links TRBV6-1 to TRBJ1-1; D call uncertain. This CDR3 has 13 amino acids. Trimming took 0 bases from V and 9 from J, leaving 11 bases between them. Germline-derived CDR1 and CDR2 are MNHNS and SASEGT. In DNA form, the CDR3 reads TGTGCCAGCAGTGAAGCTCCGACGCCTAAAGCTTTCTTT. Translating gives CASSEAPTPKAFF.

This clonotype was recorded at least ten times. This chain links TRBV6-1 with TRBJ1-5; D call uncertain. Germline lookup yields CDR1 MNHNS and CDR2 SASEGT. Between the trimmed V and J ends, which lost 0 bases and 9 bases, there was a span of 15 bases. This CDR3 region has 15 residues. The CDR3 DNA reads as TGTGCCAGCAGTGAAGCAGGTGGCCGCCGCCGGCCCCAGCATTTT. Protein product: CASSEAGGRRRPQHF.

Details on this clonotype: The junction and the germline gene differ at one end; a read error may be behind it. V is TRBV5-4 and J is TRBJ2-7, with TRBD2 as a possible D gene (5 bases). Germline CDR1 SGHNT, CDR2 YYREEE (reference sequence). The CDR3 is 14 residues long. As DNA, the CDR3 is TGTGCCAACAGCCCTACGACTACAAACTACGAGCAGTACTTC. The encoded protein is CANSPTTTNYEQYF.

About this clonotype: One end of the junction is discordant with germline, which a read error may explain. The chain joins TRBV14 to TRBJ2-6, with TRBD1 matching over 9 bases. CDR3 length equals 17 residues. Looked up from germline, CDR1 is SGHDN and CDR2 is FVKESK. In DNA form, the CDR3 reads TGTGCCAACAGCCACCGAGGACAGGGGTATGGGGCCAACGTCCTGACTTTC. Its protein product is CANSHRGQGYGANVLTF.